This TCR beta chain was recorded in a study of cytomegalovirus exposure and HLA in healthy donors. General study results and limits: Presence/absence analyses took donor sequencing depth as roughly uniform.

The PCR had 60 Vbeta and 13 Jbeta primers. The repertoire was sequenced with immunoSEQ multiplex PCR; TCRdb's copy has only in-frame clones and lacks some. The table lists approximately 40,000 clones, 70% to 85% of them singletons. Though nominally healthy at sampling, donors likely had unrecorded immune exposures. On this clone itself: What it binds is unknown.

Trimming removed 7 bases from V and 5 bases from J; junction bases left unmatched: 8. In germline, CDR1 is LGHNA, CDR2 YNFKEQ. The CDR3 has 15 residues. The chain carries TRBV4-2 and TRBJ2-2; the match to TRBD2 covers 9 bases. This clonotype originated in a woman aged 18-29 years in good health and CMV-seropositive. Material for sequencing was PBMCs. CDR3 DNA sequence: TGTGCCAGCACGAACAGGCTAGCGGGAACCGGGGAGCTGTTTTTT. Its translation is CASTNRLAGTGELFF.